Below are 18 T cell receptor beta chains sequenced from a single sample in a study of blood T cells in healthy people across ages. For the second PCR, which ran for roughly 7 to 11 cycles, a sample-barcoded 5' primer and a J-beta primer mix were used. Each CDR3 protein gets one entry after TCRdb re-called the 5' RACE reads with MiXCR. There are 950,000 to 1,200,000 distinct CDR3 sequences in the sample; 35% to 40% occur only once, and roughly 14% lies in the top ten. Source material: blood. The receptors were sampled from a man aged 18 to 29 in good health.

V and J are TRBV4-2 and TRBJ2-5, with 12 bases matching TRBD2. Per the germline V gene, CDR1 is LGHNA and CDR2 is YNFKEQ. This CDR3 comprises 15 residues. J was trimmed by 13 bases and V by 3 bases; bases with no gene match: 12. The CDR3 DNA sequence: TGTGCCAGCAGCCATGGACTAGCGGGGAACAATGAGCGGTACTTC. Protein product: CASSHGLAGNNERYF.

The table lists this clonotype with a few counts. V is TRBV5-1 and J is TRBJ2-2, with 7 positions matching TRBD1. Trimming at V came to 3 bases and at J to 3 bases, leaving 8 bases not matched to a gene. Germline values: CDR1 SGHRS, CDR2 YFSETQ. The CDR3 is 16 amino acids. The CDR3 region is CASSSLTGLDTGELFF. In DNA, the CDR3 is TGCGCCAGCAGCTCGCTGACAGGGTTAGACACCGGGGAGCTGTTTTTT.

This clonotype was observed many times. V is TRBV20-1 and J is TRBJ1-6; possible D gene TRBD1, 6 bases. V was clipped by 4 bases and J by 7 bases, with 14 bases between them. CDR3 length: 14 amino acids. CDR1 is DFQATT and CDR2 is SNEGSKA in the germline V gene (reference sequence). The CDR3 DNA reads as TGCAGTGCTACAGACAGGAAGCGAAATTCACCCCTCCACTTT. This encodes CSATDRKRNSPLHF.

J is TRBJ2-5 and V is TRBV7-2; a weak D match, TRBD1 (6 bases). V was clipped by 4 bases and J by 2 bases, with 14 bases between them. The CDR3 runs to 15 residues. Germline V lookup: CDR1 SGHTA, CDR2 FQGNSA. This CDR3 reads CASSYQLTGQETQYF. For the CDR3, the DNA is TGTGCCAGCAGCTATCAATTGACAGGTCAAGAGACCCAGTACTTC.

V is TRBV7-9 and J is TRBJ1-1; 11 bases fit TRBD1. The ends lost 5 bases at V and 1 base at J; junction bases unmatched: 3. The germline CDR1 and CDR2 sequences are SEHNR and FQNEAQ (reference sequence). The CDR3 loop spans 15 amino acids. The CDR3, as DNA: TGTGCCAGCAGCGAAGGGACAGGGGGGAACACTGAAGCTTTCTTT. It encodes CASSEGTGGNTEAFF.

The V gene is TRBV29-1, the J gene TRBJ2-2; D might be TRBD1 or TRBD2, each matching 5 bases. Germline V gene data show CDR1 as SQVTM and CDR2 as ANQGSEA. V lost 7 bases and J lost 0, with 9 bases in between. The length of the CDR3 is 13 residues. The chain's CDR3 is CSAGQTNTGELFF. The CDR3 DNA is TGCAGCGCGGGGCAGACGAACACCGGGGAGCTGTTTTTT.

This clonotype appeared a few times. J is TRBJ1-1 and V is TRBV20-1; maybe TRBD1 (5 bases). V lost 3 bases to trimming and J lost 11 bases, with 13 bases between them. In germline, CDR1 is DFQATT, CDR2 SNEGSKA (reference sequence). The CDR3 contains 11 residues. The CDR3, as DNA: TGCAGTGCTAGCAACGGCCCAGGGGCTTTCTTT. Translated: CSASNGPGAFF.

This clonotype was detected only a few times. The chain links TRBV4-2 to TRBJ2-7, with 8 bases identical to TRBD2. CDR1 and CDR2 (germline): LGHNA, YNFKEQ. V was pared by 0 bases and J by 7 bases, with 8 bases of the junction left unmatched. The CDR3 contains 15 residues. The CDR3 sequence is CASSQEHSGVREQYF. The CDR3 DNA sequence: TGTGCCAGCAGCCAAGAACATAGCGGGGTTCGGGAGCAGTACTTC.

This sequence joins TRBV19 and TRBJ1-1, with D unresolved. Trimming took off 5 bases at V and 1 base at J, with 11 bases between the two ends. The CDR3 length is 14 residues. The germline CDR1 and CDR2 sequences are LNHDA and SQIVND (reference sequence). The CDR3 here is CASSSFRQNTEAFF. Here the CDR3 DNA reads TGTGCCAGTAGTTCCTTCCGACAGAACACTGAAGCTTTCTTT.

This clonotype turned up a few times. The chain uses TRBV5-5 and TRBJ2-3; D not resolved. This CDR3 has 16 residues. Germline V lookup: CDR1 SGHKS, CDR2 YYEKEE (reference sequence). Trimming removed 6 bases from V and 2 bases from J, with 19 bases in between. CDR3 DNA: TGTGCCAGCATCCGAGAACAGTCCCCTCTCACAGATACGCAGTATTTT. Protein: CASIREQSPLTDTQYF. Full variable domain (remainder filled in from reference TRBV5-5 and TRBJ2-3): DAGVTQSPTHLIKTRGQQVTLRCSPISGHKSVSWYQQVLGQGPQFIFQYYEKEERGRGNFPDRFSARQFPNYSSELNVNALLLGDSALYLCASIREQSPLTDTQYFGPGTRLTVL.

This chain uses TRBV9 with TRBJ2-7, with TRBD1 matching 9 bases. The DNA matches TRBJ2-4 better at its end, which makes the J call doubtful. CDR1 is SGDLS and CDR2 is YYNGEE in the germline V gene. This CDR3 spans 15 amino acids. The CDR3 here is CASSPGNRGRIIQYF. The CDR3 DNA is TGTGCCAGCAGCCCCGGAAACAGGGGGCGCATCATTCAGTACTTC.

This clonotype was picked up a small number of times. The chain has TRBV20-1 and TRBJ1-2, with D possibly matching TRBD1 (6 bases). Per the germline V gene, CDR1 is DFQATT and CDR2 is SNEGSKA (reference sequence). V was shortened by 3 bases and J by 4 bases, with 21 bases between the two germline ends. The CDR3 consists of 16 residues. The CDR3 nucleotides are TGCAGTGCTAGCCTCCTGGGGGCAACCCTCTCCTATGGCTACACCTTC. Residues: CSASLLGATLSYGYTF.

J is TRBJ1-4 and V is TRBV12-3 or TRBV12-4; no reliable D call. This CDR3 is built from 15 residues. The V end was cut by 1 base, the J end by 4 bases, with 10 bases between. The CDR3 spells CASSLEGGYNEKLFF. For the CDR3, the DNA is TGTGCCAGCAGTTTAGAGGGCGGGTATAATGAAAAACTGTTTTTT.

Many counts were recorded for this clonotype. The rearrangement uses TRBV12-3 or TRBV12-4 and TRBJ2-3, with 10 bases matching TRBD2. V trimming: 5 bases; J trimming: 5 bases; junction bases outside the gene matches: 13. The CDR3 runs 17 residues. Written as DNA, the CDR3 is TGTGCCAGCAGTCTCTCCTCGTCTAGCGGGGGAATAGATACGCAGTATTTT. It codes for CASSLSSSSGGIDTQYF.

The V and J genes are TRBV30 and TRBJ1-5; no reliable D call. V was pared by 1 base and J by 3 bases, with 13 bases between. Germline lookup yields CDR1 GTSNPN and CDR2 SVGIG (reference sequence). The CDR3 runs to 15 residues. This chain's CDR3 is CAWSGPYRHNQPQHF. In nucleotides, the CDR3 is TGTGCCTGGAGTGGTCCGTACAGACACAATCAGCCCCAGCATTTT.

V is TRBV12-3 or TRBV12-4 and J is TRBJ2-1; TRBD2 matches 8 bases. The CDR3 runs to 16 residues. J lost 1 base, V lost 6 bases, and 8 bases had no gene match. CDR3 sequence: CASSPSGGLSYNEQFF. As DNA, the CDR3 is TGTGCCAGCAGCCCCTCGGGGGGGCTTTCCTACAATGAGCAGTTCTTC.

The J gene is TRBJ2-7, the V gene TRBV20-1, with 7 bases identical to TRBD2. This CDR3 is 15 amino acids long. Germline loops: CDR1 DFQATT, CDR2 SNEGSKA (reference sequence). V lost 6 bases to trimming and J lost 3 bases; unmatched junction nucleotides: 14. CDR3 protein: CSALGGLADIYEQYF. For the CDR3, the DNA is TGCAGTGCGTTGGGAGGTCTAGCGGATATCTACGAGCAGTACTTC.

This clonotype has a count of ten or more. This sequence joins TRBV5-1 and TRBJ1-2; 7 bases align to TRBD1. Per germline, CDR1 SGHRS and CDR2 YFSETQ. This CDR3 has 14 amino acids. The trim removed 4 bases at V and 2 bases at J, leaving 5 bases unmatched. CDR3 residues: CASSLPDRNYGYTF. The CDR3 nucleotides are TGCGCCAGCAGCCTACCGGACAGGAACTATGGCTACACCTTC. Combining the CDR3 with reference TRBV5-1 and TRBJ1-2 gives the whole variable domain KAGVTQTPRYLIKTRGQQVTLSCSPISGHRSVSWYQQTPGQGLQFLFEYFSETQRNKGNFPGRFSGRQFSNSRSEMNVSTLELGDSALYLCASSLPDRNYGYTFGSGTRLTVV.